These 21 T cell receptor beta chains were all obtained from the same sample, sequenced in a study of preoperative IRX-2 immunotherapy in early breast cancer. Assay used: immunoSEQ multiplex PCR; TCRdb lists only in-frame clones, some missing. Altogether approximately 28,000 clones are present, about four fifths being singletons, with the ten largest covering more than 3%. Documented treatment: preoperative locoregional IRX-2 cytokine immunotherapy. This specimen was collected from a patient treated with IRX-2 immunotherapy. The receptor source for this set is a human donor with breast cancer.

A word on this clone: Mismatch with germline at one junction end may stem from a read error. This chain links TRBV7-1 with TRBJ2-3, with 12 bases fitting TRBD2. TRBV7-1 is classed as an ORF, of uncertain function. The CDR3 totals 21 residues. The CDR3, as DNA: TGTGCCAGCAGCTCTGGTATCGGGCGACTAGCGGGGGAAGATGGCACAGATACGCAATATTTT. The encoded protein is CASSSGIGRLAGEDGTDTQYF.

The chain has TRBV5-1 and TRBJ2-7; 11 nucleotides match TRBD2. From germline, CDR1 is SGHRS and CDR2 YFSETQ. Trimming at V came to 4 bases and at J to 6 bases, leaving 6 bases not matched to a gene. The CDR3 is made up of 14 amino acids. This chain's CDR3 is CASSLLAGVPEQYF. CDR3 bases: TGCGCCAGCAGCCTACTAGCGGGAGTTCCCGAGCAGTACTTC.

The chain combines TRBV18 with TRBJ1-4; D might be TRBD1 (5 bases). Germline CDR1 KGHSH, CDR2 LQKENI. The CDR3 runs 17 residues. Trimming pared 1 base from V and 0 bases from J, leaving 12 bases between. This CDR3 is CASSPRQHIATNEKLFF. The CDR3 region has the DNA TGTGCCAGCTCACCACGACAGCACATAGCAACTAATGAAAAACTGTTTTTT. The full variable domain, completed using reference TRBV18 and TRBJ1-4, is NAGVMQNPRHLVRRRGQEARLRCSPMKGHSHVYWYRQLPEEGLKFMVYLQKENIIDESGMPKERFSAEFPKEGPSILRIQQVVRGDSAAYFCASSPRQHIATNEKLFFGSGTQLSVL.

The gene calls are TRBV29-1 and TRBJ2-3; D is possibly TRBD1 (6 bases). Trimming took 7 bases from V and 0 from J, leaving 11 bases between them. The CDR3 contains 13 residues. CDR1 and CDR2 (germline): SQVTM, ANQGSEA. The CDR3 sequence: CSGRTVSTDTQYF. CDR3 nucleotide sequence: TGCAGCGGGCGGACAGTTAGCACAGATACGCAGTATTTT.

CDR3 sequence reads: CAISAQGTEQYF. The DNA for the CDR3 is TGTGCCATCAGCGCCCAGGGCACCGAGCAGTACTTC. The chain has TRBV6-8 and TRBJ2-7; perhaps TRBD1 as D (5 bases). CDR1 is MNHGY, CDR2 SAAAGT, per germline. The V gene lost 10 bases and the J gene lost 6 bases, with 16 bases spanning the gap. The CDR3 is 12 amino acids.

The chain is built from TRBV9 and TRBJ2-3; D is perhaps TRBD2 (5 bases). This CDR3 contains 15 residues. Trimming removed 5 bases from V and 2 bases from J, with 15 bases in between. Looked up from germline, CDR1 is SGDLS and CDR2 is YYNGEE. CDR3 DNA: TGTGCCAGCAGTGCTTATCGGGGTATCACAGATACGCAGTATTTT. This codes for CASSAYRGITDTQYF.

The chain joins TRBV11-3 to TRBJ2-5; 8 positions match TRBD2. The CDR3 covers 16 residues. Germline V gives CDR1 SGHNT, CDR2 YENEEA. The V segment lost 7 bases and the J segment 5 bases; nucleotides outside the gene matches: 15. CDR3: CASTAAPAGGGETQYF. The CDR3 DNA sequence: TGTGCCAGCACCGCAGCCCCGGCGGGGGGCGGGGAGACCCAGTACTTC.

The chain employs TRBV5-1 and TRBJ2-7, with a possible D match to TRBD2 (7 bases). Per germline, CDR1 SGHRS and CDR2 YFSETQ. Trimming pared 4 bases from V and 0 bases from J, leaving 20 bases between. The CDR3 sequence is 17 residues long. Written as DNA, the CDR3 is TGCGCCAGCAGCATGGGAGGCAGGGGAGGGCTCTCCTACGAGCAGTACTTC. It yields the protein CASSMGGRGGLSYEQYF.

The chain carries TRBV11-3 and TRBJ2-5; D unresolved. This CDR3 has 14 amino acids. Germline lookup yields CDR1 SGHNT and CDR2 YENEEA. V was shortened by 3 bases and J by 5 bases, with 13 bases between the two germline ends. The CDR3 sequence is CASSFSRVRETQYF. The CDR3 DNA is TGTGCCAGCAGCTTCAGTAGGGTCCGGGAGACCCAGTACTTC.

The J gene is TRBJ1-5, the V gene TRBV19; 8 bases align to TRBD1. The V segment lost 5 bases and the J segment 3 bases; nucleotides outside the gene matches: 3. CDR1 is LNHDA, CDR2 SQIVND, per germline (reference sequence). This CDR3 has 14 amino acids. In nucleotides, the CDR3 is TGTGCCAGTAGTCCTCAGGGGGCCAATCAGCCCCAGCATTTT. This translates into CASSPQGANQPQHF.

This sequence joins TRBV14 and TRBJ2-7; 13 bases agree with TRBD2. Germline V gives CDR1 SGHDN, CDR2 FVKESK. Germline trimming cut 1 base from V and 3 bases from J; bases unmatched to any gene: 0. The CDR3 extends over 15 amino acids. The CDR3 region has the DNA TGTGCCAGCAGCCAAGGACTAGCGGGAGGCTACGAGCAGTACTTC. Translation: CASSQGLAGGYEQYF.

The CDR3 loop is CASSYHTGSEVGYTF. For the CDR3, the DNA is TGTGCCAGCAGTTATCATACAGGGTCGGAAGTCGGTTACACCTTC. This rearrangement joins TRBV6-8 to TRBJ1-2, with D perhaps matching TRBD1 (6 bases). The CDR3 sequence is 15 residues long. Germline V gives CDR1 MNHGY, CDR2 SAAAGT. Trimming stripped 3 bases from V and 11 bases from J, with 22 bases between.

The chain employs TRBV15 and TRBJ1-2; D is ambiguous. CDR3 length: 14 residues. Germline lookup yields CDR1 LNHNV and CDR2 YYDKDF (reference sequence). V dropped 1 base and J dropped 8 bases, with 14 bases sitting between them. The CDR3 bases are TGTGCCACCAGCAGAGGGCTCGACCCCGCGGGCTACACCTTC. It codes for CATSRGLDPAGYTF.

The rearrangement uses TRBV7-1 and TRBJ2-3; D is ambiguous. TRBV7-1 is an open reading frame, and its role is uncertain. V was trimmed by 6 bases and J by 0 bases, leaving 7 bases between them. The CDR3 totals 13 residues. CDR3 in DNA: TGTGCCAGCAGTAAACCTAGCACAGATACGCAGTATTTT. It translates to CASSKPSTDTQYF.

This clone was observed a single time. This CDR3 reads CASSSTTGRGILGTFF. For the CDR3, the DNA is TGTGCCAGCAGCTCCACGACAGGGAGGGGGATCTTAGGAACTTTCTTT. This chain connects TRBV7-1 to TRBJ1-1; 7 bases fit TRBD1. TRBV7-1 is identified as an open reading frame with a role that is uncertain. CDR3 length: 16 amino acids. V lost 3 bases to trimming and J lost 12 bases; unmatched junction nucleotides: 19.

This chain links TRBV7-4 with TRBJ1-2; 7 bases are a match to TRBD1. CDR3 size: 13 residues. Germline loops: CDR1 SGHVT, CDR2 SQSDAQ. V gave up 5 bases and J gave up 5 bases; unmatched junction bases: 5. CDR3 sequence (DNA): TGTGCCAGCAGCCTCGACAGGGAGTATGGCTACACCTTC. Translating gives CASSLDREYGYTF.

V and J are TRBV18 and TRBJ2-1, with D possibly TRBD1 on 5 matching bases. CDR3 length equals 16 residues. The V and J ends lost 6 bases and 2 bases respectively, with 17 bases between them. Germline-derived CDR1 and CDR2 are KGHSH and LQKENI. The CDR3 nucleotides read TGTGCCAGCTCCCTATTTTCCCAGGGAACCTACAATGAGCAGTTCTTC. Encoded protein: CASSLFSQGTYNEQFF.

The V call is TRBV28, the J call TRBJ1-4; tentatively, D is TRBD1 (5 bases). Trimming removed 0 bases from V and 7 bases from J, with 9 bases in between. The CDR3 is 14 amino acids. Germline CDR1 MDHEN, CDR2 SYDVKM. CDR3 region: CASSLWGGAEKLFF. CDR3 bases: TGTGCCAGCAGTTTATGGGGGGGAGCTGAAAAACTGTTTTTT.

This chain joins TRBV6-8 and TRBJ1-5; D is unresolved. The CDR3 consists of 15 residues. The germline V and J ends were trimmed by 4 bases and 0 bases, with 10 bases remaining between them. The germline V gene encodes CDR1 MNHGY and CDR2 SAAAGT. The CDR3: CASSLRVHSNQPQHF. CDR3 sequence (DNA): TGTGCCAGCAGTTTACGGGTCCATAGCAATCAGCCCCAGCATTTT.

This chain links TRBV7-7 with TRBJ2-1, with 9 bases matching TRBD2. The V segment lost 2 bases and the J segment 7 bases; nucleotides outside the gene matches: 12. Germline V lookup: CDR1 SSHAT, CDR2 FNYEAQ (reference sequence). The CDR3 length is 17 residues. CDR3 region: CASSLKGGSGSVNEQFF. The CDR3 nucleotides are TGTGCCAGCAGCTTAAAGGGTGGTAGCGGGAGCGTGAATGAGCAGTTCTTC.

V is TRBV6-8 and J is TRBJ1-1, with TRBD1 as a possible D gene (6 bases). V lost 2 bases to trimming and J lost 4 bases, with 11 bases between them. CDR1 and CDR2 (germline): MNHGY, SAAAGT. This CDR3 contains 14 residues. The CDR3 DNA is TGTGCCAGCAGTTACGACAGGAGGGGCACTGAAGCTTTCTTT. It is translated as CASSYDRRGTEAFF.